This T cell receptor beta chain was recorded in a study of cytomegalovirus exposure and HLA in healthy donors. Study observations and caveats: Researchers reported from a later analysis that most CMV-associated TCR beta chains appeared HLA-restricted. It was reportedly the case that the classifier diagnosed cytomegalovirus status with high specificity and sensitivity. Follow-up analysis seemed to connect common viral pathogens with several of the most significant clusters identified.

This CDR3 contains 14 residues. The V gene's germline CDR1 is MNHEY and CDR2 SMNVEV (reference sequence). Trimming removed 4 bases at V and 2 bases at J, with 9 bases between. Only a few counts were recorded for this clone. The antigen is undetermined. Other DNA sequences in the same sample also yield this CDR3. The PCR ran on 60 Vbeta and 13 Jbeta primers. Clones were sequenced by immunoSEQ multiplex PCR, and TCRdb holds only the in-frame ones, with some missing. The sample holds roughly 80,000 clones, over 60% seen once. This clonotype was obtained from a male donor in good health and CMV-seropositive. Sample: PBMCs. The V and J genes are TRBV27 and TRBJ1-5; a weak D match, TRBD1 (5 bases). The CDR3 reads CASSYRSGNQPQHF. CDR3 coding DNA: TGTGCCAGCAGTTACAGGTCTGGCAATCAGCCCCAGCATTTT.